This T cell receptor beta chain appears in the sequencing data of a study of blood T cell repertoires in COVID-19 (TCRdb year 2020). Describing the broader study: Collaborator samples came from the United States, Italy and Spain and covered acute and convalescent phases of COVID-19. The prospective study material was composed of cDNA or gDNA derived from T cells, B-cell-depleted T cells, or PBMCs. Deeply sampled blood TCRbeta repertoires from subjects exposed to, actively infected with, or recovered from COVID-19 were included in the dataset. The repertoires were released in a freely available public database intended as a resource for research on the immune response to SARS-CoV-2. The samples were drawn from two sources: the first 160 participants of the ongoing ImmuneRACE study, and approximately 1,300 subjects contributed by 6 global collaborators. A de-identified subject ID, COVID-19 status, age in years and sex were almost always included in the sample metadata. Where available, HLA class I and class II types were obtained from metadata supplied by the sample provider rather than from assay-based typing. On the study overall, not on this receptor specifically: How much clinical and demographic metadata was included differed by source and by participant, and the metadata was provided uncurated.

Whole blood was collected in K2EDTA tubes by collaborating institutions according to the institutions' own protocols. Collaborator samples were shipped for TCRbeta analysis as frozen whole blood, isolated PBMCs, or DNA extracted from either sample type. Points on this clone: Its antigen is still unknown. The input lacks base qualities; no much larger clone sits a single base away.

The immunoSEQ Assay, a bias-controlled multiplex PCR, was used to amplify TCRbeta CDR3 regions from genomic DNA. Per the source publication's procedure: Within the assay, amplification of reference gene primers was used to estimate how many nucleated cells each sample contained. To quantify the absolute abundance of each unique TCRbeta CDR3 rearrangement, sequence reads were collapsed and filtered. For each sample, productive Simpson clonality was calculated by taking the square root of Simpson's diversity index across productive rearrangements. As stored in TCRdb, this immuneACCESS dataset retains in-frame rearrangements with V and J assigned. A fraction of the clones does not appear; measured against another copy, unresolved V genes explain less than half of the discrepancy, and the remainder lacks a known reason. V and J calls and clone size are as listed in that table; D and trimming were resolved from the DNA. In this sample the table shows about 76,000 clones, approximately 90% of which occur a single time. Just over 8% of the sample rests with the top ten.

The CDR3 spans 13 residues, from the cysteine through the phenylalanine. The kept DNA is CDR3 alone, 39 bases in frame from the first base. Germline trimming: 7 bases from V, 5 bases from J; junction bases outside gene matches: 6. CDR1 and CDR2 were assigned from the germline V gene (reference sequence) as LNHDA and SQIVND. This chain is built from TRBV19 and TRBJ2-3; 7 central bases correspond to TRBD2. The sequence derives from a young man with acute or convalescent COVID-19. What was sequenced was peripheral blood. CDR3 protein: CASKRLAGDTQYF. The DNA sequence is as follows: TGTGCCAGTAAGAGGTTAGCGGGAGATACGCAGTATTTT. Where the CDR3 stops, the reference TRBV19 and TRBJ2-3 genes take over; the full variable domain is DGGITQSPKYLFRKEGQNVTLSCEQNLNHDAMYWYRQDPGQGLRLIYYSQIVNDFQKGDIAEGYSVSREKKESFPLTVTSAQKNPTAFYLCASKRLAGDTQYFGPGTRLTVL.